The subject of this entry is one T cell receptor (beta chain). Its antigen is unknown. Other nucleotide sequences from this sample produce the same CDR3. The CDR3 sequence is 13 residues long. Germline CDR1 and CDR2: SQVTM and ANQGSEA. Trimming stripped 1 base from V and 3 bases from J, with 7 bases between. The data were taken from a study of shared clonotypes between healthy human individuals. General study findings and limits: The low donor count limited represented genetic and exposure-history diversity. Sampling used blood alone; tissue repertoires probably differ.

Evenly divided among several immunoSEQ plates was the genomic DNA of each subset. Assay used: immunoSEQ multiplex PCR; TCRdb lists only in-frame clones, some missing. The sample shows a few million clones, just over 90% of them seen only once. This rearrangement joins TRBV29-1 to TRBJ1-3; weak D call: TRBD1 (5 bases). The sequencing input was naive CD4+ T cells from PBMCs. Subset defined: CD45RA+ positively selected. This sequence was found in a man between 18 and 35 years old in good health. Some clones in this sample may be carry-over from other donors' samples. CDR3 coding DNA: TGCAGCGTTGAAGTCCAGGGTGGAAACACCATATATTTT. Encoded protein: CSVEVQGGNTIYF.